This T cell receptor (beta chain) appears in the sequencing data of a study of blood T cells in healthy people across ages. The authors ran a second PCR of about 7 to 12 cycles using a sample-barcoded 5' primer and a J-beta primer mix. TCRdb independently ran MiXCR on the 5' RACE reads; one entry per CDR3 protein. The repertoire holds about 1,800,000 distinct CDR3 sequences, with about 28% as singletons. The V gene's germline CDR1 is LGHDT and CDR2 YNNKEL (reference sequence). Trimming removed 2 bases from V and 0 bases from J, with 11 bases in between. The CDR3 covers 16 residues. Samples had at least 6.5 million PBMCs isolated from them.

The receptor comes from a woman between 25 and 40 years old in good health. Sample: blood. The chain couples TRBV3-1 to TRBJ2-1, with D uncertain. CDR3 amino acids: CASSQTGSCSYNEQFF. The DNA of the CDR3 is TGTGCCAGCAGCCAAACCGGGTCTTGCTCCTACAATGAGCAGTTCTTC.